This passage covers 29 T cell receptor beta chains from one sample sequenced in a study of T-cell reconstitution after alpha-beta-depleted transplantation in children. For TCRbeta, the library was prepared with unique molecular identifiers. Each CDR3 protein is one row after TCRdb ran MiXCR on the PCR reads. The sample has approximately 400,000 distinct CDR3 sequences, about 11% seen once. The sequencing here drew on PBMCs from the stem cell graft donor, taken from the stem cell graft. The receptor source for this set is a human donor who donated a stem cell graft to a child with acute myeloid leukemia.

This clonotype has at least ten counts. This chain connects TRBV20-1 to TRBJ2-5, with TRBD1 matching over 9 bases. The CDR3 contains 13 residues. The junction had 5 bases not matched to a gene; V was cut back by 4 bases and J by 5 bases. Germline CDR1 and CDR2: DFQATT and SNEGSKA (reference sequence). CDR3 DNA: TGCAGTGCTATGGGACAGGGACGGGAGACCCAGTACTTC. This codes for CSAMGQGRETQYF.

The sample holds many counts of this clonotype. The CDR3 spells CSGKLAGGHEQYF. CDR3 sequence (DNA): TGCAGCGGCAAACTAGCGGGAGGGCACGAGCAGTACTTC. The chain carries TRBV29-1 and TRBJ2-7; 13 bases map to TRBD2. The CDR3 totals 13 residues. Germline values: CDR1 SQVTM, CDR2 ANQGSEA. J was trimmed by 5 bases and V by 7 bases; bases with no gene match: 5.

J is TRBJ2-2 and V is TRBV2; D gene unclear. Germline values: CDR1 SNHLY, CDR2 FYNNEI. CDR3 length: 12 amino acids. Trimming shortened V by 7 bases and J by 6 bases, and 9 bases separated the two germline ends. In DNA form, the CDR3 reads TGTGCCAGCAACCGAAACTCCGGGGAGCTGTTTTTT. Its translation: CASNRNSGELFF.

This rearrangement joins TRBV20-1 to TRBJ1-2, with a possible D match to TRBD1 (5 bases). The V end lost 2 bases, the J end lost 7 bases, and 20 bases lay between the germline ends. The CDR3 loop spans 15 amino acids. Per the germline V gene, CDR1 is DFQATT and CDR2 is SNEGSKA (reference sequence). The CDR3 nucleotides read TGCAGTGCTAGATCGAGCGGGGGTTTAGCTAGTGGCTACACCTTC. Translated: CSARSSGGLASGYTF.

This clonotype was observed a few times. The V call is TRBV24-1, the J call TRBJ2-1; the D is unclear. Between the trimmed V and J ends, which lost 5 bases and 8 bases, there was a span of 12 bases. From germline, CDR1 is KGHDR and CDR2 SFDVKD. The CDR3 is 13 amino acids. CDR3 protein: CATSVAGSDEQFF. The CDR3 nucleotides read TGTGCCACCAGTGTTGCAGGAAGCGATGAGCAGTTCTTC.

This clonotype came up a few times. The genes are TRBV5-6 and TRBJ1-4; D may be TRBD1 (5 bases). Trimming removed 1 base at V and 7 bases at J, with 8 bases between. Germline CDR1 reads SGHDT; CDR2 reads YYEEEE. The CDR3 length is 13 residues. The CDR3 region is CASSLSGGEKLFF. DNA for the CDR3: TGTGCCAGCAGCTTGTCTGGGGGTGAAAAACTGTTTTTT.

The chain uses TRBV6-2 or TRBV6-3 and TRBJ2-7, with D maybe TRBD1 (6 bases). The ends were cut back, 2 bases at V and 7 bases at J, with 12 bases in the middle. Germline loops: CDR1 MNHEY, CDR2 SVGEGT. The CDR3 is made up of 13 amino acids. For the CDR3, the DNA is TGTGCCAGCAGTTACGGGGGCGGATCGGAGCAGTACTTC. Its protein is CASSYGGGSEQYF.

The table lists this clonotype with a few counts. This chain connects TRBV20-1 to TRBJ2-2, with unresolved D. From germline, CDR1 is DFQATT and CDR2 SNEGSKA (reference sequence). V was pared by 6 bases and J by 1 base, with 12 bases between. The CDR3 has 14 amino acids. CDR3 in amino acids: CSAFNGWNTGELFF. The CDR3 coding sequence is TGCAGTGCCTTCAACGGGTGGAACACCGGGGAGCTGTTTTTT.

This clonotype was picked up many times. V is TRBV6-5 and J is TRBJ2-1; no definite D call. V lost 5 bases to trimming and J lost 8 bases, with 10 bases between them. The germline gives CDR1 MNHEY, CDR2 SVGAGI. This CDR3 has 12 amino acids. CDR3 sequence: CASSPHPDEQFF. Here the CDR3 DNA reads TGTGCCAGCAGTCCCCACCCCGATGAGCAGTTCTTC.

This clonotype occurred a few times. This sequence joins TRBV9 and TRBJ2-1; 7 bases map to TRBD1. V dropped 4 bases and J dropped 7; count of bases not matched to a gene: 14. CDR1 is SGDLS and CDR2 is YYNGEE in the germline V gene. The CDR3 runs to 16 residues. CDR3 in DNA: TGTGCCAGCAGCCCAGGGGGAAACCAGGGGGATAATGAGCAGTTCTTC. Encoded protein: CASSPGGNQGDNEQFF. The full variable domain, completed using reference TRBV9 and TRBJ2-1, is DSGVTQTPKHLITATGQRVTLRCSPRSGDLSVYWYQQSLDQGLQFLIQYYNGEERAKGNILERFSAQQFPDLHSELNLSSLELGDSALYFCASSPGGNQGDNEQFFGPGTRLTVL.

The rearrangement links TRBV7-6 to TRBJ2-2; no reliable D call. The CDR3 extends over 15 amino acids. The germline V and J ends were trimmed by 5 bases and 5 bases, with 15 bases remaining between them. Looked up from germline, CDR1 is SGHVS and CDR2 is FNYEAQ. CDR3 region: CASSARSYGTGELFF. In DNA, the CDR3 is TGTGCCAGCAGCGCCCGGTCCTACGGGACCGGGGAGCTGTTTTTT.

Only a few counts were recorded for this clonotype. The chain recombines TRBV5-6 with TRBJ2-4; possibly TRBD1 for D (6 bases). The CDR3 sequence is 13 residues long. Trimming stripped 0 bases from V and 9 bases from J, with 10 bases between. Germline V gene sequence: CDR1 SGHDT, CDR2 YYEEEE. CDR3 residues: CASSLDEGGIQYF. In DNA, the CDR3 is TGTGCCAGCAGCTTGGACGAAGGGGGCATTCAGTACTTC. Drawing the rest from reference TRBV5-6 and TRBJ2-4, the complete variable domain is DAGVTQSPTHLIKTRGQQVTLRCSPKSGHDTVSWYQQALGQGPQFIFQYYEEEERQRGNFPDRFSGHQFPNYSSELNVNALLLGDSALYLCASSLDEGGIQYFGAGTRLSVL.

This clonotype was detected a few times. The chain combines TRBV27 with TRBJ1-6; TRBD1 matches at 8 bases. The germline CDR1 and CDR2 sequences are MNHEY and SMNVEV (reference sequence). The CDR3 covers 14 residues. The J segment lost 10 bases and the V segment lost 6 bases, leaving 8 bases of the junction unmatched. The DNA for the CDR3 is TGTGCCAGCAGACCTCCAGGGGGCGGCTCACCCCTCCACTTT. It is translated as CASRPPGGGSPLHF.

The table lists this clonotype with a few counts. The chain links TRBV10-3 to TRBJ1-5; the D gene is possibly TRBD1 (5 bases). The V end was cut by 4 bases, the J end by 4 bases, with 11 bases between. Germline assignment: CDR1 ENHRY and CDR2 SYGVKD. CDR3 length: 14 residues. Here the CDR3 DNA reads TGTGCCATCAGTGGGGGGACGGCTAATCAGCCCCAGCATTTT. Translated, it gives CAISGGTANQPQHF.

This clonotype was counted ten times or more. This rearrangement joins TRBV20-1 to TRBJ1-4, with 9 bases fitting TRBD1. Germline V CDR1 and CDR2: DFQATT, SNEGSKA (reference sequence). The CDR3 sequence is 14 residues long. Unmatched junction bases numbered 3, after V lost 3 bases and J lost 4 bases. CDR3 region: CSASYRGLNEKLFF. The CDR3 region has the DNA TGCAGTGCTAGTTACAGGGGGCTTAATGAAAAACTGTTTTTT.

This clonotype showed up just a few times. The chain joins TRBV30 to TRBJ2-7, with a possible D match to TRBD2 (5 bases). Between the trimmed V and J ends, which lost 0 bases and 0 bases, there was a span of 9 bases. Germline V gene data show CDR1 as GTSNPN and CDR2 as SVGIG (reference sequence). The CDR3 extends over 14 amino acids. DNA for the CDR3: TGTGCCTGGAGTGTATGGGAGAGCTCCTACGAGCAGTACTTC. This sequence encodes CAWSVWESSYEQYF. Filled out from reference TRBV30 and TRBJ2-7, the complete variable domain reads SQTIHQWPATLVQPVGSPLSLECTVEGTSNPNLYWYRQAAGRGLQLLFYSVGIGQISSEVPQNLSASRPQDRQFILSSKKLLLSDSGFYLCAWSVWESSYEQYFGPGTRLTVT.

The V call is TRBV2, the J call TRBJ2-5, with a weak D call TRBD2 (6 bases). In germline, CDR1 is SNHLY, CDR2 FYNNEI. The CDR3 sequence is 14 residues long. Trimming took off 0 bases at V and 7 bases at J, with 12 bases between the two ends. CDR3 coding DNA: TGTGCCAGCAGTGAAGCGCTTGGGGAGGCGACCCAGTACTTC. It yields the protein CASSEALGEATQYF. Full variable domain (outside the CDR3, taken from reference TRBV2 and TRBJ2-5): EPEVTQTPSHQVTQMGQEVILRCVPISNHLYFYWYRQILGQKVEFLVSFYNNEISEKSEIFDDQFSVERPDGSNFTLKIRSTKLEDSAMYFCASSEALGEATQYFGPGTRLLVL.

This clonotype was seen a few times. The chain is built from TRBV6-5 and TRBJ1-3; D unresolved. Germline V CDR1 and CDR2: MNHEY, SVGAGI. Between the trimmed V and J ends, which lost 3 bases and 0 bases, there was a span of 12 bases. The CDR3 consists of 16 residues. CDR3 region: CASSYTGSGSGNTIYF. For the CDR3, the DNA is TGTGCCAGCAGTTATACGGGGTCGGGCTCTGGAAACACCATATATTTT.

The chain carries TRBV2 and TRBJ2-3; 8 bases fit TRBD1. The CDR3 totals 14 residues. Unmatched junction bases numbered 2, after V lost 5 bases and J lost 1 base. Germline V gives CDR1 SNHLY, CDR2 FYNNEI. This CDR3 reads CASSFRGRTDTQYF. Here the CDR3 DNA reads TGTGCCAGCAGTTTCAGGGGGCGCACAGATACGCAGTATTTT. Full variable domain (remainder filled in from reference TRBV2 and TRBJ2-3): EPEVTQTPSHQVTQMGQEVILRCVPISNHLYFYWYRQILGQKVEFLVSFYNNEISEKSEIFDDQFSVERPDGSNFTLKIRSTKLEDSAMYFCASSFRGRTDTQYFGPGTRLTVL.

The CDR3 is CSAWGGIVEKLFF. The CDR3 DNA is TGCAGTGCATGGGGGGGGATAGTTGAAAAACTGTTTTTT. The V and J genes are TRBV20-1 and TRBJ1-4; D might be TRBD1 (5 bases). Germline V gives CDR1 DFQATT, CDR2 SNEGSKA (reference sequence). The CDR3 has 13 residues. Trimming took 6 bases from V and 7 from J, leaving 15 bases between them.

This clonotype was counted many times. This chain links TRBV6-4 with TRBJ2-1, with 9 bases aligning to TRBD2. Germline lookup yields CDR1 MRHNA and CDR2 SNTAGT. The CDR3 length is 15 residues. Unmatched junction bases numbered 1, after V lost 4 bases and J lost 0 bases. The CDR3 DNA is TGTGCCAGCAGTGGTAGCGGGAGCTCCTACAATGAGCAGTTCTTC. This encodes CASSGSGSSYNEQFF.

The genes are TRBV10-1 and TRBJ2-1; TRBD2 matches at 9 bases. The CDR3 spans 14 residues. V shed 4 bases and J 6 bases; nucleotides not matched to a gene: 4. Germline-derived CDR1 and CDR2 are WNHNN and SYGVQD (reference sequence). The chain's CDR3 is CASSVLAGSNEQFF. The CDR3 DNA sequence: TGCGCCAGCAGTGTCCTAGCGGGGTCCAATGAGCAGTTCTTC.

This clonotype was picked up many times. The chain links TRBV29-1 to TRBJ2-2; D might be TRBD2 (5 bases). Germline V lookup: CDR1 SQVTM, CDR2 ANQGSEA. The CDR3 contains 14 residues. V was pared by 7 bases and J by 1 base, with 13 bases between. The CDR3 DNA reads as TGCAGCGCGAGGGAAGTCGGGAACACCGGGGAGCTGTTTTTT. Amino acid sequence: CSAREVGNTGELFF.

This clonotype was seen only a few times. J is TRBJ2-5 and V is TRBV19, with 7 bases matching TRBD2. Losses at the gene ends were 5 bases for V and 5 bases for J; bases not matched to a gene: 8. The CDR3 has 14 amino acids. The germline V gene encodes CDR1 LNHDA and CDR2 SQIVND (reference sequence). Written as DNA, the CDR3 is TGTGCCAGTAGTGCCCGAGGACTAGGGGAGACCCAGTACTTC. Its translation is CASSARGLGETQYF.

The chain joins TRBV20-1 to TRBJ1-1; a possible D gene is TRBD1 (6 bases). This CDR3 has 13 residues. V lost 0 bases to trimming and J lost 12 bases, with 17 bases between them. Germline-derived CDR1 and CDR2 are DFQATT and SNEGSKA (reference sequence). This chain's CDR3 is CSARDSGGEGTFF. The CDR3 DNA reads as TGCAGTGCTAGAGATTCCGGGGGCGAGGGAACTTTCTTT.

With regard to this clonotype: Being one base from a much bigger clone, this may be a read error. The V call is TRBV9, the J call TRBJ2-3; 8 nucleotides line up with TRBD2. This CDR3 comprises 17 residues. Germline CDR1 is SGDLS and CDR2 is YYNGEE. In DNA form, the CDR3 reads TGTGCCAGCAGCCTCGCTGGTAGCGGGGTTAGCACAGATACGCATTATTTT. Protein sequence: CASSLAGSGVSTDTHYF.

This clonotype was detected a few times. This CDR3 is CSTGGNGYTF. The CDR3 coding sequence is TGCAGTACAGGGGGCAATGGCTACACCTTC. The J gene is TRBJ1-2, the V gene TRBV20-1; 9 bases are shared with TRBD1. CDR1 is DFQATT, CDR2 SNEGSKA, per germline (reference sequence). The CDR3 length is 10 residues. V trimming: 8 bases; J trimming: 6 bases; junction bases outside the gene matches: 1.

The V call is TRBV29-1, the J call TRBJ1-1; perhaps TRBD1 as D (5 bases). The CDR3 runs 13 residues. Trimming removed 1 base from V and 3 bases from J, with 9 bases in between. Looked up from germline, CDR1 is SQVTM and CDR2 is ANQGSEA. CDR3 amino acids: CSVEGGRYTEAFF. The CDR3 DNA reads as TGCAGCGTTGAAGGGGGGAGGTACACTGAAGCTTTCTTT.

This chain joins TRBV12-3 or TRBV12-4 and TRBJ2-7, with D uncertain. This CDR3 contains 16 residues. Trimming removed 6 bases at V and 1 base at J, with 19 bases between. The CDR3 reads CASSPVGISQSYEQYF. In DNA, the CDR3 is TGTGCCAGCAGCCCCGTAGGGATCAGCCAATCCTACGAGCAGTACTTC.